The entry below describes one T cell receptor beta chain. Its target is unknown. The data belong to a study of T cell responses to AZD1222 COVID-19 vaccine. Findings and limits, study-wide: Vaccine-associated CD4 TCRs spanned spike, dominant at 160-218 and 743-854.

Sequencing used immunoSEQ multiplex PCR; TCRdb keeps in-frame clones, though not all of them. The table includes some 150,000 clones, 88% detected once. The sequence derives from an adult who received the MenACWY meningococcal vaccine as a control. Sequences were derived from peripheral blood, sampled 28 days after the second dose of the MenACWY control vaccine.

This CDR3 is CASSLGGLNYGYTF. The CDR3 DNA reads TGTGCCAGCAGCTTAGGGGGCCTAAACTATGGCTACACCTTC. The genes are TRBV7-2 and TRBJ1-2, with D possibly TRBD1 on 5 matching bases. The V end lost 1 base, the J end lost 2 bases, and 8 bases lay between the germline ends. Germline V lookup: CDR1 SGHTA, CDR2 FQGNSA. The CDR3 has 14 residues. Full variable domain (rest looked up from reference TRBV7-2 and TRBJ1-2): GAGVSQSPSNKVTEKGKDVELRCDPISGHTALYWYRQSLGQGLEFLIYFQGNSAPDKSGLPSDRFSAERTGGSVSTLTIQRTQQEDSAVYLCASSLGGLNYGYTFGSGTRLTVV.